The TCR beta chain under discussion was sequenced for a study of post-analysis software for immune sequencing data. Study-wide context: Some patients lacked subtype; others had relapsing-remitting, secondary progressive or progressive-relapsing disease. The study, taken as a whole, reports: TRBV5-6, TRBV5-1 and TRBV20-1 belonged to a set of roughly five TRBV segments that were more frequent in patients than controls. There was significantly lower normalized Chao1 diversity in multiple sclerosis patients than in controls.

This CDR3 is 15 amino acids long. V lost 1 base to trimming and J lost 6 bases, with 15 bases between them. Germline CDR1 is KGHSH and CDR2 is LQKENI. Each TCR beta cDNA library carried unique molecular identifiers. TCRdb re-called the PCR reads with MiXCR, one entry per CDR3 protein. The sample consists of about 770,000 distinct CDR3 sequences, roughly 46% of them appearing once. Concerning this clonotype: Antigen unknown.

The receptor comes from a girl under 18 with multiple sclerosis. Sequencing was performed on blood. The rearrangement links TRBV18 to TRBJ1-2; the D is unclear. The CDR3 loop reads CASSPRPRGSDGYTF. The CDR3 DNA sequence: TGTGCCAGCTCACCACGGCCGCGCGGGTCGGATGGCTACACCTTC.